What follows are 20 T cell receptor beta chains derived from one specimen sequenced in a study of shared clonotypes between healthy human individuals. Method: immunoSEQ multiplex PCR; TCRdb's copy keeps in-frame clones and lacks some. The sample yields about 680,000 clones, 73% seen once. Input material: memory CD4+ T cells sorted from blood. Specified subset: CD45RA-negative fraction. These receptors originate from a woman aged 30 to 39 in good health.

This sequence joins TRBV11-2 and TRBJ2-7; D is ambiguous. Trimming took off 4 bases at V and 1 base at J, with 14 bases between the two ends. Germline V lookup: CDR1 SGHAT, CDR2 FQNNGV. The CDR3 totals 15 residues. The CDR3 DNA is TGTGCCAGCAGCTCATGGTCTGTCCTATCCTACGAGCAGTACTTC. Its translation is CASSSWSVLSYEQYF.

V gene TRBV30 combines with J gene TRBJ2-7, with D uncertain. There are 11 residues in the CDR3. Trimming left V 2 bases short and J 2 bases short, with 4 bases between. CDR1 and CDR2 (germline): GTSNPN, SVGIG (reference sequence). The chain's CDR3 is CAWSNTYEQYF. CDR3 nucleotides: TGTGCCTGGAGTAACACCTACGAGCAGTACTTC.

This clone was observed a few times. The V and J genes are TRBV18 and TRBJ1-1; perhaps TRBD1 as D (5 bases). Germline-derived CDR1 and CDR2 are KGHSH and LQKENI. CDR3 length equals 15 residues. Trimming took off 2 bases at V and 4 bases at J, with 14 bases between the two ends. In DNA, the CDR3 is TGTGCCAGCTCACCAGGGGCACGAGGGGTCACTGAAGCTTTCTTT. This encodes CASSPGARGVTEAFF.

The V call is TRBV7-9, the J call TRBJ1-2, with 8 bases matching TRBD1. CDR3 length: 14 residues. In germline, CDR1 is SEHNR, CDR2 FQNEAQ (reference sequence). Losses at the gene ends were 4 bases for V and 8 bases for J; bases not matched to a gene: 9. DNA of the CDR3: TGTGCCAGCAGCTCTTCGCAGGGGGCCCGGGGCTACACCTTC. Its translation is CASSSSQGARGYTF.

The rearrangement joins TRBV5-1 to TRBJ2-1; D might be TRBD1 or TRBD2, each matching 5 bases. V was trimmed by 5 bases and J by 5 bases, leaving 17 bases between them. CDR1 and CDR2 from the germline V gene are SGHRS and YFSETQ. CDR3 size: 15 residues. The CDR3: CASSSVSGTNNEQFF. CDR3 DNA sequence: TGCGCCAGCAGTTCTGTGTCCGGGACCAACAATGAGCAGTTCTTC.

The V gene is TRBV27, the J gene TRBJ1-5; TRBD1 agrees at 8 bases. The V segment lost 5 bases and the J segment 2 bases; nucleotides outside the gene matches: 8. Germline V gene data show CDR1 as MNHEY and CDR2 as SMNVEV (reference sequence). The CDR3 runs to 16 residues. Here the CDR3 reads CASSPQGVVRNQPQHF. CDR3 coding DNA: TGTGCCAGCAGTCCACAGGGGGTTGTACGCAATCAGCCCCAGCATTTT.

V and J are TRBV2 and TRBJ2-1; the D is unclear. Germline-derived CDR1 and CDR2 are SNHLY and FYNNEI. The CDR3 length is 15 residues. The V and J ends lost 6 bases and 0 bases respectively, with 12 bases between them. The CDR3 sequence: CASRVGPSSYNEQFF. For the CDR3, the DNA is TGTGCCAGCAGGGTCGGACCAAGCTCCTACAATGAGCAGTTCTTC.

CDR3 DNA sequence: TGTGCCAGCAGACGTACTGGGCGGGAGATCGTTGAGCAGTTCTTC. It translates to CASRRTGREIVEQFF. V usage is TRBV11-2 and J usage is TRBJ2-1; 7 nucleotides agree with TRBD2. Germline values: CDR1 SGHAT, CDR2 FQNNGV. This CDR3 has 15 amino acids. V shed 6 bases, J shed 9 bases, and the junction held 14 bases outside the gene matches.

This sequence joins TRBV6-4 and TRBJ2-5; TRBD1 matches at 9 bases. Germline V CDR1 and CDR2: MRHNA, SNTAGT. The CDR3 length is 15 residues. Trimming removed 4 bases from V and 4 bases from J; junction bases left unmatched: 7. This CDR3 is CASSAGTGRLETQYF. The CDR3, as DNA: TGTGCCAGCAGTGCGGGGACAGGGAGGCTAGAGACCCAGTACTTC.

A remark on this clone: Other DNA sequences within the sample encode an identical CDR3. The CDR3 DNA is TGCGCCAGCAGCTTGGGACAGGGCGATCAGCCCCAGCATTTT. Translation gives CASSLGQGDQPQHF. The chain carries TRBV5-1 and TRBJ1-5; TRBD1 matches at 7 bases. V shed 0 bases and J 5 bases; nucleotides not matched to a gene: 2. CDR1 and CDR2 (germline): SGHRS, YFSETQ. This CDR3 contains 14 residues.

The chain couples TRBV30 to TRBJ2-4; a possible D gene is TRBD2 (5 bases). The ends were cut back, 0 bases at V and 6 bases at J, with 15 bases in the middle. The germline V gene has CDR1 GTSNPN and CDR2 SVGIG (reference sequence). This CDR3 has 15 amino acids. In nucleotides, the CDR3 is TGTGCCTGGAGTGTATACGAGCGGTGGGGAAACATTCAGTACTTC. Translated, it gives CAWSVYERWGNIQYF.

The chain couples TRBV5-3 to TRBJ2-7, with D hard to call. TRBV5-3 is given ORF status, its function remaining uncertain. Trimming removed 3 bases from V and 1 base from J, with 2 bases in between. The CDR3 totals 11 residues. The CDR3 region is CARSWSYEQYF. In DNA form, the CDR3 reads TGTGCCAGAAGCTGGTCCTACGAGCAGTACTTC.

The chain uses TRBV7-9 and TRBJ2-2; the D is unclear. Germline V gives CDR1 SEHNR, CDR2 FQNEAQ (reference sequence). Trimming cost V 3 bases and J 4 bases, with 9 bases left between them. The CDR3 consists of 14 residues. CDR3: CASSFEQVTGELFF. As DNA, the CDR3 is TGTGCCAGCAGCTTTGAACAAGTCACCGGGGAGCTGTTTTTT.

This rearrangement joins TRBV28 to TRBJ2-7; D is ambiguous. V was shortened by 7 bases and J by 4 bases, with 17 bases between the two germline ends. CDR3 length: 14 residues. CDR1 is MDHEN and CDR2 is SYDVKM in the germline V gene. For the CDR3, the DNA is TGTGCCAGCAACGGACCGTCCTTCTGGTACGAGCAGTACTTC. This translates into CASNGPSFWYEQYF.

The rearrangement links TRBV19 to TRBJ1-4, with D maybe TRBD1 (5 bases). V dropped 4 bases and J dropped 7 bases, with 10 bases sitting between them. Germline CDR1 LNHDA, CDR2 SQIVND (reference sequence). The CDR3 is made up of 13 amino acids. This chain's CDR3 is CASSRGLGEKLFF. CDR3 DNA sequence: TGTGCCAGTAGTAGGGGGTTGGGTGAAAAACTGTTTTTT.

The gene calls are TRBV28 and TRBJ1-2; possible D gene TRBD1, 5 bases. Germline assignment: CDR1 MDHEN and CDR2 SYDVKM. The V end was cut by 5 bases, the J end by 7 bases, with 14 bases between. This CDR3 is built from 13 residues. In DNA, the CDR3 is TGTGCCAGCAGTGACCACAGGAGCGCTGGCTACACCTTC. It specifies CASSDHRSAGYTF.

V is TRBV29-1 and J is TRBJ2-2; D not certain. The CDR3 covers 11 residues. CDR1 and CDR2 from the germline V gene are SQVTM and ANQGSEA. This CDR3 is CNVTDAGELFF. The CDR3 bases are TGCAACGTCACCGACGCCGGGGAGCTGTTTTTT.

This clone turned up a few times. This chain joins TRBV2 and TRBJ2-3; D possibly corresponds to TRBD1 (6 bases). The CDR3 is 14 residues long. V was shortened by 4 bases and J by 5 bases, with 13 bases between the two germline ends. Germline V gene lookup returns CDR1 SNHLY and CDR2 FYNNEI. As DNA, the CDR3 is TGTGCCAGCAGTGTTCAGGGGCAGGGAGATACGCAGTATTTT. Protein sequence: CASSVQGQGDTQYF.

This rearrangement joins TRBV2 to TRBJ1-1, with D uncertain. This CDR3 comprises 13 residues. CDR1 is SNHLY and CDR2 is FYNNEI in the germline V gene. V dropped 10 bases and J dropped 6 bases, with 18 bases sitting between them. Written as DNA, the CDR3 is TGTGCCACCTCTTCAGACCGGAGCTCTGAAGCTTTCTTT. Translated, it gives CATSSDRSSEAFF. The full variable domain, completed using reference TRBV2 and TRBJ1-1, is EPEVTQTPSHQVTQMGQEVILRCVPISNHLYFYWYRQILGQKVEFLVSFYNNEISEKSEIFDDQFSVERPDGSNFTLKIRSTKLEDSAMYFCATSSDRSSEAFFGQGTRLTVV.

The chain couples TRBV6-1 to TRBJ2-1; D perhaps matches TRBD1 (6 bases). This CDR3 is 15 amino acids long. V was clipped by 4 bases and J by 2 bases, with 12 bases between them. Germline V gene lookup returns CDR1 MNHNS and CDR2 SASEGT. CDR3 in amino acids: CASSVQGPTYNEQFF. CDR3 sequence (DNA): TGTGCCAGCAGTGTTCAGGGGCCAACCTACAATGAGCAGTTCTTC.